The present entry profiles one TCR beta chain with its context. CDR1 is GTSNPN, CDR2 SVGIG, per germline (reference sequence). The junction had 10 bases not matched to a gene; V was cut back by 1 base and J by 6 bases. This CDR3 has 16 amino acids. The data originate from a study of cytomegalovirus exposure and HLA in healthy donors. Sequenced by immunoSEQ multiplex PCR; TCRdb stores in-frame clones only, minus some. The sample comprises a few hundred thousand clones, 90% of which are singletons, and under 0.4% rests with the top ten. This clonotype was sampled from a woman between 18 and 29 years old in good health and CMV-seronegative. J is TRBJ2-3 and V is TRBV30, with TRBD1 matching 10 bases. Sample: PBMCs. The CDR3 sequence: CAWSGGDRGSRDTQYF. CDR3 DNA: TGTGCCTGGAGTGGAGGGGACAGGGGTTCCAGGGATACGCAGTATTTT.